These T cell receptor beta chains were read from a single sample in a study of blood T cells in healthy people across ages. TCRdb fed the 5' RACE reads into MiXCR, producing one record per CDR3 protein. Found here are 450,000 to 700,000 distinct CDR3 sequences, approximately 25% of them singletons; the top ten hold less than 20%. The specimen was blood. Every receptor here comes from a woman aged 65 to 85 in good health. Each CDR3 is given with its conserved first and last residue. A D gene is named only where the DNA matches it firmly. Not all rows give a size; the values are once, few, many and, for expanded clones, a class.

j_call | v_call | clone_size | d_call | cdr3_nt | cdr3_aa
TRBJ2-1 | TRBV11-2 | . | . | TGTGCCAGCAGCAATCAGGGGTTTTCCTACAATGAGCAGTTCTTC | CASSNQGFSYNEQFF
TRBJ1-2 | TRBV7-6 | . | TRBD1 | TGTGCCAGCAGCTTTACAGGGGACAGCCATTGTGGCTACACCTTC | CASSFTGDSHCGYTF
TRBJ2-3 | TRBV20-1 | few | . | TGCAGTGTGAAGGACCGTTCTTGGGGAGATACGCAGTATTTT | CSVKDRSWGDTQYF
TRBJ1-2 | TRBV7-2 | few | . | TGTGCCAGCAGCTTACCAAAAAATGGCTACACCTTC | CASSLPKNGYTF
TRBJ2-3 | TRBV2 | . | TRBD1 | TGTGCCAGCAGACTGGGGGACAGGGCTTCCAGTTTT | CASRLGDRASSF
TRBJ1-1 | TRBV29-1 | . | . | TGCAGCGTTGAAGCCCAAGGACTGAACACTGAAGCTTTCTTT | CSVEAQGLNTEAFF
TRBJ2-7 | TRBV18 | . | . | TGTGCCAGCTCACCTCAGGGGAGGGGATACGAGCAGTACTTC | CASSPQGRGYEQYF
TRBJ2-3 | TRBV29-1 | . | TRBD2 | TGCAGCGTTGAAGATCTGACTAGCGGGGTCCGCACAGATACGCAGTATTTT | CSVEDLTSGVRTDTQYF
TRBJ2-1 | TRBV7-8 | . | . | TGTGCCAGCAGCCCGGACCCTGGGGGGTACAATGAGCAGTTCTTC | CASSPDPGGYNEQFF
TRBJ1-5 | TRBV7-2 | few | TRBD1 | TGTGCCAGCAGCCCACGACAGGGGGCTCAGCCCCAGCATTTT | CASSPRQGAQPQHF
TRBJ2-6 | TRBV5-1 | few | . | TGCGCCAGCACCCCGTCCGGGGCCAACGTCCTGACTTTC | CASTPSGANVLTF
TRBJ2-5 | TRBV6-5 | . | . | . | CASSYSSGRGEQFF
TRBJ2-3 | TRBV18 | . | TRBD2 | TGTGCCAGCTCACCGGGAGGGGCTCGAGATACGCAGTATTTT | CASSPGGARDTQYF
TRBJ2-3 | TRBV10-3 | few | . | TGTGCCATCAGTGCGGGATCCCAAAGGAATACGCAGTATTTT | CAISAGSQRNTQYF
TRBJ2-7 | TRBV5-5 | . | . | TGTGCCAGCAGGGTGGGTCCAATCACTAACTACGAGCAGTACTTC | CASRVGPITNYEQYF
TRBJ1-2 | TRBV5-8 | . | . | TGTGCCAGCAGCTTAGAGCCGGGGGGCGACTATGGCCACACCTTC | CASSLEPGGDYGHTF
TRBJ2-5 | TRBV6-5 | . | . | TGTGCCAGCTCCGGACTAATGGAGACCCAGTACTTC | CASSGLMETQYF
TRBJ1-5 | TRBV28 | few | . | TGTGCCAGCGGACCGGCGATGGCCGGACAGCCCCAGCATTTT | CASGPAMAGQPQHF
TRBJ1-2 | TRBV27 | . | . | TGTGCCAGCAGTTTTTCCGGAAACTATGGCCACACCTTC | CASSFSGNYGHTF